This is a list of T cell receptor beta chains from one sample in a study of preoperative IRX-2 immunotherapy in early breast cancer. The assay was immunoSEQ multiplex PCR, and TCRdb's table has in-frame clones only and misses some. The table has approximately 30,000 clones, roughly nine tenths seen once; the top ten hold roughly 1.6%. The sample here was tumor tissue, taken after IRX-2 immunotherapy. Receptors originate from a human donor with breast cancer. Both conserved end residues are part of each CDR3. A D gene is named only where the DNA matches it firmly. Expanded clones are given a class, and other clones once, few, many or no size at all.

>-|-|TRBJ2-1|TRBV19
TGTGCCAGTAGTATAGCGACAGTGGGCAATGAGCAGTTCTTC
CASSIATVGNEQFF
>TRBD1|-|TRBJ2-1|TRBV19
TGTGCCAGTAGTAACAGGGGGTTTTCCAATGAGCAGTTCTTC
CASSNRGFSNEQFF
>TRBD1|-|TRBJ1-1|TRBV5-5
TGTGCCAGCAGCCAGGGACAGGGATACACTGAAGCTTTCTTT
CASSQGQGYTEAFF
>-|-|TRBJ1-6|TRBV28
TGTGCCAGCAACCCCCGGGAGGGCTATAATTCACCCCTCCACTTT
CASNPREGYNSPLHF
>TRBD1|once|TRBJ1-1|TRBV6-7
TGTGCCAGCAGTTACTCATTCAGACAGGGAGGTACTGAAGCTTTCTTT
CASSYSFRQGGTEAFF
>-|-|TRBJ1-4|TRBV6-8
TGTGCCAGCAGTCAACGCTTTTTCGGACAAGCCAATGAAAAACTGTTTTTT
CASSQRFFGQANEKLFF
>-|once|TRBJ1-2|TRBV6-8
TGTGCCAGCAGTTTTCAGGGGTATGGCTACACCTTC
CASSFQGYGYTF
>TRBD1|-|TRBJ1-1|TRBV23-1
TGCGCCAGCCACGGGACAGGTGATACTGAAGCTTTCTTT
CASHGTGDTEAFF
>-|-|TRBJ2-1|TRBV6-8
TGTGCCATCGAGACCCCCTCTAACAATGAGCAGTTCTTC
CAIETPSNNEQFF
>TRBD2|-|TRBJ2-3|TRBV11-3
TGTGCCAGCAGCCGAAGACTAGCGGGAGACACAGATACGCAGTATTTT
CASSRRLAGDTDTQYF
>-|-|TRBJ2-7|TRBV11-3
TGTGCCAGCAGCTTAGGACTAACCCCACAAGAGCAGTACTTC
CASSLGLTPQEQYF
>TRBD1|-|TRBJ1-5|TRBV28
TGTGCCAGCAGTCCTCGGACAGGGGGTCGGCAGCCCCAGCATTTT
CASSPRTGGRQPQHF
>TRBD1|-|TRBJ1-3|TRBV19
TGTGCCACCAACCCAGGGGGTTCTGGAAACACCATATATTTT
CATNPGGSGNTIYF
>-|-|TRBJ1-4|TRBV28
TGTGCCAGTAAGGAGGGGGGCACGGCCAATGAAAAACTGTTTTTT
CASKEGGTANEKLFF
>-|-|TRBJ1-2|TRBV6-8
TGTGCCAGCAGTTCCGTGCTCGAAGGCTACACCTTC
CASSSVLEGYTF
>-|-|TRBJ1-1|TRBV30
TGTGCCTGGAGTGTTGGGGGGGGCACTGAAGCTTTCTTT
CAWSVGGGTEAFF
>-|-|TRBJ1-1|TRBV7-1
TGTGCCAGCAGCTTAGCCAGGAACACTGAAGCTTTCTTT
CASSLARNTEAFF
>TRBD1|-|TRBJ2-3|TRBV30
TGTGCCTGGAGTTGGGGCGACAGGGGCCCAGATACGCAGTATTTT
CAWSWGDRGPDTQYF
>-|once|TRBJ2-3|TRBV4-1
TGCGCCAGCAGCCAAGGTATCACGGATACGCAGTATTTT
CASSQGITDTQYF
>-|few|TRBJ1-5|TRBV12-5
TGTGCTAGTGGTTTGGATGTAGGGTGGAGACAGCCCCAGCATTTT
CASGLDVGWRQPQHF
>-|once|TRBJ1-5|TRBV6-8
TGTGCCAGCAGTCCAGATGGGCCTAGCGGGGCCCAGCATTTT
CASSPDGPSGAQHF
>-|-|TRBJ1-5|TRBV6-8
TGTGCCAGCAGTTACGACGGGCAACTCTATCAGCCCCAGCATTTT
CASSYDGQLYQPQHF
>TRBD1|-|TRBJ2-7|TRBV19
TGTGCCAGTAGCACACAGGGGGCGGGAAGAACCTACGAGCAGTACTTC
CASSTQGAGRTYEQYF
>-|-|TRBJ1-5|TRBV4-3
TGCGCCAGCAGCCAAGAGGCCAGCGGGAGGAATCAGCCCCAGCATTTT
CASSQEASGRNQPQHF
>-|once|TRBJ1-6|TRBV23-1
TGCGCCAGCAGTCCTGCGGGGGTTGTGTCCTATAATTCACCCCTCCACTTT
CASSPAGVVSYNSPLHF
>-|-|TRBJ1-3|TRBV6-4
TGTGCCAGCAGCGGCAACGTGGGTGGTCGTGGAAACACCATATATTTT
CASSGNVGGRGNTIYF